Here is one T cell receptor beta chain with its context. Its antigen remains unidentified. The sample belongs to a study of T cells in localized non-small cell lung cancer. Study outcomes and limitations: Only one tumor region was sequenced, so heterogeneity remains possible.

Only in-frame clones appear in the TCRdb table, and some are missing; sequencing was by immunoSEQ multiplex PCR. The sample holds around 31,000 clones, 80% to 90% seen once. There are 15 residues in the CDR3. Germline values: CDR1 MNHEY, CDR2 SVGAGI. V was pared by 2 bases and J by 0 bases, with 10 bases between. The source of this sequence is a woman between 35 and 75 years old with stage I lung adenocarcinoma. This chain uses TRBV6-5 with TRBJ1-1; D perhaps matches TRBD1 (5 bases). This sample comprised peripheral blood, obtained before any cancer treatment. The CDR3 is CASSYAGTVNTEAFF. The CDR3 nucleotides are TGTGCCAGCAGTTACGCCGGGACGGTGAACACTGAAGCTTTCTTT.